This is a list of T cell receptor beta chains from one sample in a study of cytomegalovirus exposure and HLA in healthy donors. Clones were read by immunoSEQ multiplex PCR, and TCRdb kept only the in-frame ones, dropping some. The sample carries over 150,000 clones, around 77% recorded once. The sequencing sample was made of PBMCs. All receptors derive from a woman aged 30 to 39 in good health and CMV-seronegative. Each CDR3 is given with its conserved first and last residue. Each record gives: clone size, V gene, D gene, J gene, CDR3 DNA, CDR3 protein. A D gene is named only where the DNA matches it firmly. The size of a clone is reported for some rows only, either as once, few or many, or as a class for expanded clones.

>NA|TRBV5-4|TRBD2|TRBJ2-1
TGTGCCAGCACCTCCAGGACGGGGGGCTACAATGAGCAGTTCTTC
CASTSRTGGYNEQFF
>NA|TRBV11-2|NA|TRBJ1-5
TGTGCCAGCAGCTCCACCGCGGGGCCAAATCAGCCCCAGCATTTT
CASSSTAGPNQPQHF
>NA|TRBV2|NA|TRBJ2-5
TGTGCCAGCAGTGAAGCGCAAGTACTAGATTTTGCGACCCAGTACTTC
CASSEAQVLDFATQYF
>once|TRBV28|TRBD1|TRBJ2-7
TGTGCCAGCAGTTTTACTTATGGACAGGCGACTGACTACTCCTACGAGCAGTACTTC
CASSFTYGQATDYSYEQYF
>NA|TRBV7-6|NA|TRBJ2-1
TGTGCCAGCAGCCTTAGCCCGTTCGACAATGAGCAGTTCTTC
CASSLSPFDNEQFF
>NA|TRBV5-5|NA|TRBJ1-2
TGTGCCAGCAGCTGGGGCCCAGAAGGAGGCTACACCTTC
CASSWGPEGGYTF
>few|TRBV27|TRBD1|TRBJ2-7
TGTGCCTCGAGAAGGACAGGGGCCCACGAGCAGTACTTC
CASRRTGAHEQYF
>NA|TRBV13|NA|TRBJ2-7
TGTGCCAGCAGCGGACGCGGGCTTAGCTCCTACGAGCAGTACTTC
CASSGRGLSSYEQYF
>NA|TRBV2|NA|TRBJ1-5
TGTGCCAGCGGGTGGGAGCGTAGCAATCAGCCCCAGCATTTT
CASGWERSNQPQHF
>NA|TRBV5-1|NA|TRBJ2-2
TGCGCCAGTTTGGGTCCAGGGTTGACCGGGGAGCTGTTTTTT
CASLGPGLTGELFF
>NA|TRBV7-6|TRBD2|TRBJ2-5
TGTGCCAGCAGCTTAGGGCTAGCGGGCTCGGAGACGTGGGAGACCCAGTACTTC
CASSLGLAGSETWETQYF
>NA|TRBV4-1|TRBD2|TRBJ2-7
TGCGCCAGCAGCCACGTAGCGGGGGAGCAGTACTTC
CASSHVAGEQYF
>NA|TRBV5-4|NA|TRBJ1-5
TGTGCCAGCAGCTTGGTGGGCAGGGGATTTCAGCCCCAGCATTTT
CASSLVGRGFQPQHF
>NA|TRBV29-1|NA|TRBJ2-5
TGCAGCGTGGGGGGACAGTGGGAGACCCAGTACTTC
CSVGGQWETQYF
>NA|TRBV5-5|TRBD1|TRBJ2-5
TGTGCCAGCGGAGGCAGGGGGAACCAAGAGACCCAGTACTTC
CASGGRGNQETQYF
>NA|TRBV28|NA|TRBJ2-2
TGTGCCAGCAGCCCCCCTGCCGGGGAGAGCACCGGGGAGCTGTTTTTT
CASSPPAGESTGELFF
>NA|TRBV7-2|TRBD1|TRBJ2-7
TGTGCCAGCAGTAGACAGGGTTATTACGAGCAGTACTTC
CASSRQGYYEQYF
>NA|TRBV7-9|NA|TRBJ2-7
TGTTCCAGCAGCTTCTCCCGGGGGGAGCAGTACTTC
CSSSFSRGEQYF
>NA|TRBV7-8|NA|TRBJ1-3
TGTGCCAGCAGCTTTGAGGGAAACACCATATATTTT
CASSFEGNTIYF
>NA|TRBV7-3|NA|TRBJ2-3
TGTGCCAGCAGCTCCGGTGGCACAGATACGCAGTATTTT
CASSSGGTDTQYF
>NA|TRBV5-1|NA|TRBJ2-7
TGCGCCAGCAGCTCCGACTACTCCTACGAGCAGTACTTC
CASSSDYSYEQYF
>NA|TRBV28|NA|TRBJ2-7
TGTGCCAGCAGCCCCCCCCTGTCCGGGGTCGGAGAGCAGTACTTC
CASSPPLSGVGEQYF
>NA|TRBV9|TRBD2|TRBJ2-1
TGTGCCAGCAGCGTAGCGGGGGGGCCCATCCGACCGTTCTTC
CASSVAGGPIRPFF
>NA|TRBV21-1|NA|TRBJ2-7
TGTGCCAGCAGCAAATGTAACGGACATTCTAACTCCTACGAGCAGTACTTC
CASSKCNGHSNSYEQYF
>NA|TRBV28|NA|TRBJ1-2
TGTGCCAGCAGTTTAAGAGAGGGGGGGGCCTATGGCTACACCTTC
CASSLREGGAYGYTF
>NA|TRBV5-1|TRBD1|TRBJ1-1
TGCGCCAGCAGCTTCTGGGGACAGGGAATCTTTGATGAGAAGACTGAAGCTTTCTTT
CASSFWGQGIFDEKTEAFF
>NA|TRBV14|TRBD2|TRBJ2-3
TGTGCCAGCAGCCAAGAGGTCACTAGCGGGAGGGCCAGGACAGATACGCAGTATTTT
CASSQEVTSGRARTDTQYF
>NA|TRBV6-5|TRBD2|TRBJ2-7
TGTGCCAGCGGGAGGGTTCGCTCCTACGAGCAGTACTTC
CASGRVRSYEQYF
>NA|TRBV18|TRBD2|TRBJ2-7
TGTGCCAGCTCAGGGACTAGCGGGAGCTCCTACGAGCAGTACTTC
CASSGTSGSSYEQYF
>NA|TRBV5-5|TRBD1|TRBJ2-5
TGTGCCAGCAGCTTGGCAGTAGGGGGCCTAGAGACCCAGTACTTC
CASSLAVGGLETQYF
>NA|TRBV5-1|TRBD1|TRBJ1-2
TGCGCCAGCAGCAACTCAGGGGGCGGTGACTATGGCTACACCTTC
CASSNSGGGDYGYTF
>NA|TRBV2|NA|TRBJ1-3
TGTGCCAGCAGTGAAAGAGACGGAGACGTGGGAAACACCATATATTTT
CASSERDGDVGNTIYF
>once|TRBV9|TRBD2|TRBJ2-1
TGTGCCAGCAGCGTAGCGGCGGCGGGAGGCTCTTACAATGAGCAGTTCTTC
CASSVAAAGGSYNEQFF
>NA|TRBV7-2|NA|TRBJ1-4
TGTGCCAGCAGCTTATCAGGGGTTAATGAAAAACTGTTTTTT
CASSLSGVNEKLFF
>NA|TRBV2|NA|TRBJ1-1
TGTGCCAGCAGTGAAGGTGCGCTCTCGAACACTGAAGCTTTCTTT
CASSEGALSNTEAFF
>NA|TRBV5-1|NA|TRBJ2-1
TGCGCCAGCAGCTCAGATGGCTTTAATGAGCAGTTCTTC
CASSSDGFNEQFF
>NA|TRBV18|TRBD2|TRBJ2-1
TGTGCCAGCTCACCACCGAAGACTAGCCTGAGCTCCTACAATGAGCAGTTCTTC
CASSPPKTSLSSYNEQFF
>NA|TRBV18|NA|TRBJ2-2
TGTGCCAGCTCACCTCGCCTCGCTAGTGACACCGGGGAGCTGTTTTTT
CASSPRLASDTGELFF
>NA|TRBV7-9|NA|TRBJ2-5
TGTGCCAGCAGCTTAGTTTCGGGCCAAGAGACCCAGTACTTC
CASSLVSGQETQYF
>NA|TRBV10-3|TRBD1|TRBJ1-2
TGTGCCATCAGTGACCACGGAATGACAGGGGTTGAAAATGGCTACCCCTTC
CAISDHGMTGVENGYPF
>NA|TRBV29-1|TRBD1|TRBJ1-2
TGCAGCGTTGAGGCAGGGGGCATATATGGCTACACCTTC
CSVEAGGIYGYTF
>NA|TRBV27|NA|TRBJ1-1
TGTGCCAGCAGTGGGCAGATGAACACTGAAGCTTTCTTT
CASSGQMNTEAFF
>NA|TRBV25-1|TRBD1|TRBJ1-1
TGTGCCAGCAGTGACCCGGGACAGGGGATGGGTACTGAAGCTTTCTTT
CASSDPGQGMGTEAFF
>NA|TRBV7-9|NA|TRBJ2-1
TGTGCCAGCAGCACCCTCTCCTCGGGCAATGAGCAGTTCTTC
CASSTLSSGNEQFF
>NA|TRBV5-6|NA|TRBJ2-1
TGTGCCAGCAGTTCGGACATGGGGTATCTCAATGAGCAGTTCTTC
CASSSDMGYLNEQFF
>NA|TRBV28|TRBD1|TRBJ1-2
TGTGCCAGCAGTTTGGTAGGGGGCGGCTATGGCTACACCTTC
CASSLVGGGYGYTF
>NA|TRBV2|NA|TRBJ2-3
TGTGCCAGCAGTGTGACTCCAAGCACAGATACGCAGTATTTT
CASSVTPSTDTQYF
>NA|TRBV5-1|TRBD2|TRBJ2-3
TGCGCCAGCAGCTTTGGACTAGCGGGAGCGGCAGATACGCAGTATTTT
CASSFGLAGAADTQYF